This T cell receptor (beta chain) was sequenced during a study of technical replicates of blood from a handful of donors (dated by TCRdb to between 2016 and 2019). Worth noting for this clone: Its antigen remains undetermined. Per-nucleotide qualities are absent, and no much larger clonotype sits a single base away.

The library was produced with the immunoSEQ multiplex PCR assay. Drawn from immuneACCESS, this table holds only the in-frame rearrangements with V and J called that TCRdb kept. Clones are partly lost; checked studies trace under half to an unresolved V gene and leave the rest unexplained. This sample has under 100,000 clones in its table, and just under 95% of those were observed once. Over 0.2% of the sample rests with the top ten. The CDR3 has 11 amino acids, counting the end cysteine and phenylalanine. Kept here is only the CDR3 DNA, which spans 33 bases and is read in frame from base 1. Cut back by 3 bases and 4 bases, the V and J ends lie 7 bases apart. Sequences DFQATT (CDR1) and SNEGSKA (CDR2) are obtained from the germline V gene (reference sequence).

What was sequenced was T cells isolated from PBMCs. The sequence joins TRBV20-1 to TRBJ2-7; confidence is insufficient to name the D gene. The source of this sequence is a human donor in good health. The nucleotide sequence reads as follows: TGCAGTGCTAGTCAAAATTACGAGCAGTACTTC. This gives the protein CSASQNYEQYF.